This is a list of T cell receptor beta chains from one sample in a study of blood T cells in healthy people across ages. TCRdb reanalysed the 5' RACE reads using MiXCR and keeps one entry per CDR3 protein. This sample carries 730,000 or so distinct CDR3 sequences, around 43% of them seen once, and the ten largest clones take around 30%. Sequenced material: blood. These receptors all come from a man older than 75 in good health. CDR3s include the opening cysteine and the closing phenylalanine or tryptophan. A D gene is named only where the DNA matches it firmly. A row's size may be missing; if present it is once, few, many or a size class.

TRBV28,.,TRBJ2-5,few,CASSGSGLTREQETQYF,TGTGCCAGCAGTGGGAGCGGCCTAACAAGGGAGCAAGAGACCCAGTACTTC
TRBV18,TRBD2,TRBJ2-5,.,CASSGGLAASETQYF,TGTGCCAGCTCAGGGGGACTAGCGGCGTCGGAGACCCAGTACTTC
TRBV20-1,.,TRBJ2-6,.,CSASLAGRRLSGANVLTF,TGCAGTGCTAGCCTTGCGGGGCGGCGGTTGTCTGGGGCCAACGTCCTGACTTTC
TRBV5-1,TRBD2,TRBJ2-5,.,CASSRELAGTQETQYF,TGCGCCAGCAGCCGCGAACTAGCGGGGACCCAAGAGACCCAGTACTTC
TRBV7-9,TRBD2,TRBJ2-7,.,CASSPSGRASSEQYF,TGTGCCAGCAGCCCTAGCGGGAGGGCCTCTAGCGAGCAGTACTTC
TRBV28,.,TRBJ1-6,.,CASIKVRGRNNNSPLHF,TGTGCCAGCATTAAGGTTAGAGGTAGAAACAATAATTCACCCCTCCACTTT
TRBV4-2,.,TRBJ2-1,few,CASSPRRDLVNEQFF,TGTGCCAGCAGCCCACGACGAGACCTCGTTAATGAGCAGTTCTTC
TRBV4-2,TRBD2,TRBJ2-5,few,CASSQTLAGGTETQYF,TGTGCCAGCAGCCAAACACTAGCGGGGGGGACAGAGACCCAGTACTTC
TRBV7-2,.,TRBJ1-2,.,CASKPLGLAGYTF,TGTGCCAGCAAACCCCTTGGGTTGGCAGGCTACACCTTC
TRBV7-9,TRBD1,TRBJ2-5,once,CASSLNRGVVGNEQYF,TGTGCCAGCAGCCTCAACAGGGGAGTAGTGGGCAATGAGCAGTACTTC
TRBV20-1,.,TRBJ1-5,few,CSARSGSGNQPQHF,TGCAGTGCTAGATCCGGGTCCGGGAATCAGCCCCAGCATTTT
TRBV29-1,.,TRBJ1-3,few,CSVEEGGGISSGNTIYF,TGCAGCGTTGAAGAGGGGGGGGGGATTTCGTCTGGAAACACCATATATTTT
TRBV27,.,TRBJ1-2,.,CASSLKADGIYGYTF,TGTGCCAGCAGTCTAAAAGCCGACGGAATCTATGGCTACACCTTC
TRBV6-2/TRBV6-3,.,TRBJ2-3,.,CASSYRTGGGTDTQYF,TGTGCCAGCAGTTACCGCACAGGGGGGGGCACAGATACGCAGTATTTT
TRBV2,.,TRBJ2-5,few,CASSGRQAGTQYF,TGTGCCAGCAGTGGCCGGCAGGCCGGGACCCAGTACTTC
TRBV5-8,.,TRBJ2-1,few,CASSPRERTSYNEQFF,TGTGCCAGCAGCCCTAGGGAGCGGACCTCCTACAATGAGCAGTTCTTC
TRBV20-1,.,TRBJ1-2,.,CSAKRGNYGYTF,TGCAGTGCTAAACGCGGTAACTATGGCTACACCTTC
TRBV7-2,.,TRBJ1-1,few,CASSGLQVNTEAFF,TGTGCCAGCAGCGGCCTACAGGTTAACACTGAAGCTTTCTTT
TRBV5-6,TRBD1,TRBJ1-6,few,CTSRVRDSNYNSPLHF,TGTACCAGCAGAGTCCGGGACAGTAACTATAATTCACCCCTCCACTTT
TRBV5-1,.,TRBJ2-3,.,CASSTRTDSTDTQYF,TGCGCCAGCAGCACGAGGACAGATTCTACAGATACGCAGTATTTT
TRBV5-1,.,TRBJ2-7,few,CASSLRSGIGYEQYF,TGCGCCAGCAGCTTGAGGTCGGGCATCGGCTACGAGCAGTACTTC
TRBV29-1,.,TRBJ1-1,.,CSAGGRANTEAFF,TGCAGCGCCGGGGGCAGAGCGAACACTGAAGCTTTCTTT
TRBV10-2,.,TRBJ2-5,once,CVSSASVEVLGETQYF,TGCGTCAGCAGTGCGTCAGTCGAGGTGCTCGGAGAGACCCAGTACTTC
TRBV4-1,.,TRBJ2-1,.,CASSQDGLAQGQFF,TGCGCCAGCAGCCAAGATGGGCTAGCCCAAGGGCAGTTCTTC
TRBV5-1,TRBD2,TRBJ2-3,.,CASSLMPLAGGRDTQYF,TGCGCCAGCAGCTTGATGCCGCTAGCGGGGGGAAGAGATACGCAGTATTTT
TRBV20-1,TRBD2,TRBJ2-2,.,CSVPVAGNTGELFF,TGCAGTGTGCCGGTAGCGGGGAACACCGGGGAGCTGTTTTTT
TRBV6-2/TRBV6-3,.,TRBJ2-7,few,CASSRQASSYEQYF,TGTGCCAGCAGTCGACAGGCCAGCTCCTACGAGCAGTACTTC
TRBV4-3,.,TRBJ1-1,.,CASSQGRKVDTEAFF,TGCGCCAGCAGCCAAGGTAGGAAGGTGGACACTGAAGCTTTCTTT
TRBV10-3,.,TRBJ2-7,few,CAISEGAGRGEQYF,TGTGCCATCAGTGAGGGAGCAGGGCGAGGCGAGCAGTACTTC